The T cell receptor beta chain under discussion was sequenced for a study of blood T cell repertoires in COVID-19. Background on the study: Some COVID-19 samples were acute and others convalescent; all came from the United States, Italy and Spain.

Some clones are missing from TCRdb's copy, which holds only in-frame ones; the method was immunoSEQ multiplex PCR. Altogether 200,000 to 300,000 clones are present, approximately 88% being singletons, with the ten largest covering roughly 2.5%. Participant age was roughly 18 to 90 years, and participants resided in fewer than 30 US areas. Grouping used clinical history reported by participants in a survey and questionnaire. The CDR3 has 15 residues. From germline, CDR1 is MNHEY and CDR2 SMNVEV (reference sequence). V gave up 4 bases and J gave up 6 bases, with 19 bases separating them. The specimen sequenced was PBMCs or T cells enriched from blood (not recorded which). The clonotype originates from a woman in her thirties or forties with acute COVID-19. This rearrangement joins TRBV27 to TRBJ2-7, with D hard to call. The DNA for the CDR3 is TGTGCCAGCAGTTCTCGGCAGAGGCAACCGTCCGAGCAGTACTTC. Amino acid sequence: CASSSRQRQPSEQYF.